This T cell receptor (beta chain) comes out of a study of blood T cell repertoires in COVID-19. Study-wide context: Samples of COVID-19 (acute and convalescent) were obtained from the United States, Italy and Spain. The cDNA or gDNA used as material had been derived from T cells, B-cell-depleted T cells, or PBMCs.

J lost 5 bases, V lost 0 bases, and 8 bases had no gene match. Germline V gene data show CDR1 as MNHEY and CDR2 as SMNVEV (reference sequence). The CDR3 is 16 residues long. Study processing details: The authors estimated nucleated cell counts from reference gene primer amplification. Here immunoSEQ multiplex PCR was the method, and the copy in TCRdb shows in-frame clones only, minus some. The V and J calls and clone size are taken from that table; D and trimming were inferred from the DNA. The table includes 140,000 to 150,000 clones, around 80% detected once. This TCR was recovered from a woman in her sixties with acute or convalescent COVID-19. V is TRBV27 and J is TRBJ1-1, with 8 bases matching TRBD1. The specimen was peripheral blood. CDR3 in amino acids: CASSLSSGQGRTEAFF. CDR3 sequence (DNA): TGTGCCAGCAGTTTATCTAGCGGACAGGGACGGACTGAAGCTTTCTTT.